The clone carrying this TCR beta chain was counted once. The antigen is undetermined. This CDR3 region has 16 residues. Losses at the gene ends were 5 bases for V and 4 bases for J; bases not matched to a gene: 12. Per germline, CDR1 SGHDN and CDR2 FVKESK. CD45RO negativity and positive selection for CCR7 defined naive CD8 cells, a population that excluded terminally differentiated effector memory CD45RA+ cells. The data are from a study of shared clonotypes between healthy human individuals. The study, taken as a whole, reports: It was the few donors that limited the genetic and exposure-history diversity represented. Naive subsets generally had larger estimated richness than memory subsets. The generation probabilities recorded for non-shared clonotypes fell below those of clonotypes shared by all four donors.

Clones were sequenced by immunoSEQ multiplex PCR, and TCRdb holds only the in-frame ones, with some missing. Altogether under 600,000 clones are present, 98% being singletons, with the ten largest covering 0.25% to 0.35%. Sequenced input: naive CD8+ T cells sorted from blood. The chain joins TRBV14 to TRBJ2-7; 9 positions match TRBD2. The clonotype originates from a man aged 25-45 years in good health. CDR3 in DNA: TGTGCCAGCAGCTCTATAGCGGGAGCCATCACGTACGAGCAGTACTTC. Translated, it gives CASSSIAGAITYEQYF.